These T cell receptor beta chains were read from a single sample in a study of Ad26.COV2.S vaccination and SARS-CoV-2 variants. Clones were sequenced by immunoSEQ multiplex PCR, and TCRdb holds only the in-frame ones, with some missing. The data hold 380,000 or so clones, with about 83% observed a single time. The source was peripheral blood, collected in a trial of Ad26.COV2.S vaccine versus placebo. Every receptor here comes from a person between 18 and 65 years old who received the Ad26.COV2.S COVID-19 vaccine or a placebo. Both conserved end residues are part of each CDR3. Fields, in order: J gene, D gene, V gene, clone size, CDR3 protein, CDR3 DNA. D genes are given only for firm matches. Only some rows state a clone size, as once, few, many or a class for expanded clones.

TRBJ2-1	TRBD2	TRBV6-5	NA	CASSRLAEAWEQFF	TGTGCCAGCAGCCGACTAGCGGAGGCATGGGAGCAGTTCTTC
TRBJ2-6	NA	TRBV6-1	NA	CASSEPRANVLTF	TGTGCCAGCAGTGAACCCAGGGCCAACGTCCTGACTTTC
TRBJ1-3	NA	TRBV18	NA	CASSWGLSGNTIYF	TGTGCCAGCTCATGGGGTCTCTCTGGAAACACCATATATTTT
TRBJ2-3	TRBD2	TRBV6-2/TRBV6-3	NA	CASSDGGAQYF	TGTGCCAGCAGTGACGGGGGGGCGCAGTATTTT
TRBJ1-1	NA	TRBV6-2/TRBV6-3	NA	CASSYGQAEAFF	TGTGCCAGCAGTTACGGGCAGGCCGAAGCTTTCTTT
TRBJ2-1	NA	TRBV4-3	NA	CASSQNIGWGDRYEQFF	TGCGCCAGCAGCCAAAATATCGGATGGGGGGATAGGTATGAGCAGTTCTTC
TRBJ2-2	NA	TRBV6-2/TRBV6-3	NA	CASSYSAGELFF	TGTGCCAGCAGTTATTCTGCCGGGGAGCTGTTTTTT
TRBJ1-1	NA	TRBV29-1	NA	CSALQGGLNTEAFF	TGCAGCGCCCTACAGGGAGGGCTGAACACTGAAGCTTTCTTT
TRBJ1-5	NA	TRBV19	NA	CASMGRLNQPQHF	TGTGCCAGTATGGGCAGGCTAAATCAGCCCCAGCATTTT
TRBJ1-2	TRBD1	TRBV7-2	NA	CASTLGQANYGYTF	TGTGCCAGCACCCTAGGACAGGCTAACTATGGCTACACCTTC
TRBJ1-2	NA	TRBV5-6	NA	CASSLQEDGYTF	TGTGCCAGCAGCTTACAGGAGGATGGCTACACCTTC
TRBJ2-7	TRBD1	TRBV19	NA	CASRNRGFLDEQYF	TGTGCCAGTAGAAACAGGGGGTTTCTTGACGAGCAGTACTTC
TRBJ1-2	NA	TRBV6-4	once	CASSESSGYTF	TGTGCCAGCAGTGAGAGCTCCGGCTACACCTTC
TRBJ1-1	NA	TRBV6-5	NA	CASSYQTTGGMIEAFF	TGTGCCAGCAGTTACCAAACGACAGGAGGAATGATTGAAGCTTTCTTT
TRBJ2-7	TRBD2	TRBV29-1	NA	CSVEEAGTYEQYF	TGCAGCGTTGAAGAAGCGGGGACCTACGAGCAGTACTTC
TRBJ2-1	NA	TRBV12-3/TRBV12-4	NA	CASRLYNEQFF	TGTGCCAGCAGGCTATACAATGAGCAGTTCTTC
TRBJ1-5	TRBD1	TRBV6-5	NA	CASSPQDRAHQPQHF	TGTGCCAGCAGCCCCCAGGACAGGGCTCATCAGCCCCAGCATTTT
TRBJ2-5	TRBD2	TRBV19	NA	CASSLGLAGGETQYF	TGTGCCAGTAGTTTGGGACTAGCTGGAGGGGAGACCCAGTACTTC
TRBJ2-1	NA	TRBV18	few	CASSPSGGTYNEQFF	TGTGCCAGCTCACCTAGCGGAGGTACTTACAATGAGCAGTTCTTC
TRBJ2-3	NA	TRBV5-4	NA	CASSLAGGGDTQYF	TGTGCCAGCAGCTTGGCCGGGGGAGGAGATACGCAGTATTTT
TRBJ2-4	TRBD1	TRBV2	NA	CASNPGQGARGIQYF	TGTGCCAGCAATCCGGGACAGGGGGCGCGCGGCATTCAGTACTTC
TRBJ2-7	NA	TRBV15	NA	CATSRDKLEGQYF	TGTGCCACCAGCAGAGACAAACTCGAAGGGCAGTACTTC
TRBJ2-3	TRBD1	TRBV2	NA	CASSGRRQGGTDTQYF	TGTGCCAGCAGTGGTAGGAGACAGGGGGGTACAGATACGCAGTATTTT
TRBJ1-1	NA	TRBV4-1	NA	CASSQTREHTEAFF	TGCGCCAGCAGCCAAACCAGGGAGCACACTGAAGCTTTCTTT
TRBJ1-3	TRBD1	TRBV9	NA	CASSTTGWGWSSGNTIYF	TGTGCCAGCAGCACGACAGGGTGGGGATGGAGCTCTGGAAACACCATATATTTT
TRBJ2-5	NA	TRBV6-1	NA	CASSDFIGGPETQYF	TGTGCCAGCAGTGATTTCATTGGAGGGCCAGAGACCCAGTACTTC
TRBJ2-2	NA	TRBV12-3/TRBV12-4	NA	CASTFAAPGELFF	TGTGCCAGCACCTTTGCCGCTCCCGGGGAGCTGTTTTTT